This T cell receptor beta chain was recorded in a study of beta chain features in type 1 diabetes. Study-level results: TCRB CDR3s were moderately but significantly shorter in Type 1 diabetes patients in all four CD4+ subsets.

The purity of all sorted populations exceeded 98%. In the case of this clone: Its target is unknown.

As every portion of the isolated RNA was reverse transcribed, the sequencing read expressed TCRB transcripts. Generated by immunoSEQ multiplex PCR, the TCRdb table keeps only in-frame clones and is missing some. The sample has about 260,000 clones, roughly 21% seen once. This CDR3 is 14 amino acids long. V dropped 4 bases and J dropped 4 bases, with 10 bases sitting between them. Germline lookup yields CDR1 MGHDK and CDR2 SYGVNS. Sequencing input: naive CD4+ T cells from blood. The sequence was collected from a woman aged 40-49 years with type 1 diabetes. The chain uses TRBV25-1 and TRBJ2-2; D may be TRBD2 (6 bases). CDR3 sequence (DNA): TGTGCCAGCAGTGTGAGAGCGGGCACCGGGGAGCTGTTTTTT. This translates into CASSVRAGTGELFF. Supplemented by reference TRBV25-1 and TRBJ2-2, the full variable domain reads EADIYQTPRYLVIGTGKKITLECSQTMGHDKMYWYQQDPGMELHLIHYSYGVNSTEKGDLSSESTVSRIRTEHFPLTLESARPSHTSQYLCASSVRAGTGELFFGEGSRLTVL.